These T cell receptor beta chains were read from a single sample in a study of a mutant IDH1 vaccine in newly diagnosed glioma. TCRdb keeps only in-frame clones here, not all; method: immunoSEQ multiplex PCR. The repertoire holds some 48,000 clones, with roughly 80% as singletons. Antigens of these TCRs are unknown. The sample in question was PBMCs, obtained from a glioma patient whose treatment included an IDH1 peptide vaccine. The receptors here all came from a man in his forties with glioma. Each CDR3 is given with its conserved first and last residue. D genes are given only for firm matches. Clone size is stated in some rows and not others, as once, few, many or a class when expanded.

D gene: TRBD1
J gene: TRBJ1-2
clone size: -
V gene: TRBV30
CDR3 length: 17
CDR3 DNA: TGTGCCTGGAGGCCGGGGACAGGGGGCTTGTGGAACTATGGCTACACCTTC
CDR3 protein: CAWRPGTGGLWNYGYTF

D gene: -
J gene: TRBJ2-1
clone size: -
V gene: TRBV10-3
CDR3 length: 13
CDR3 DNA: TGTGCCATCTCCCGGGACTTTAACAATGAGCAGTTCTTC
CDR3 protein: CAISRDFNNEQFF

D gene: -
J gene: TRBJ2-7
clone size: -
V gene: TRBV6-5
CDR3 length: 14
CDR3 DNA: TGTGCCAGCAGTTACCGGTTGGGTCTCTACGAGCAGTACTTC
CDR3 protein: CASSYRLGLYEQYF

D gene: TRBD1
J gene: TRBJ1-6
clone size: medium-sized
V gene: TRBV4-2
CDR3 length: 17
CDR3 DNA: TGTGCCAGCAGCCAAGATCCCCCCGGACAGGGCGGGTCACCCCTCCACTTT
CDR3 protein: CASSQDPPGQGGSPLHF

D gene: -
J gene: TRBJ2-5
clone size: -
V gene: TRBV5-1
CDR3 length: 15
CDR3 DNA: TGCGCCAGCAGCTTGCATATTACGTACCAAGAGACCCAGTACTTC
CDR3 protein: CASSLHITYQETQYF

D gene: -
J gene: TRBJ1-1
clone size: -
V gene: TRBV4-1
CDR3 length: 13
CDR3 DNA: TGCGCCAGCAGCCAGTCAGGAGGCACTGAAGCTTTCTTT
CDR3 protein: CASSQSGGTEAFF

D gene: -
J gene: TRBJ1-4
clone size: -
V gene: TRBV5-1
CDR3 length: 15
CDR3 DNA: TGCGCCAGCAGCGCCGGACTTACCCTTAATGAAAAACTGTTTTTT
CDR3 protein: CASSAGLTLNEKLFF

D gene: -
J gene: TRBJ2-3
clone size: once
V gene: TRBV2
CDR3 length: 13
CDR3 DNA: TGTGCCAGCAGTCTCGGCCCCTTCGATACGCAGTATTTT
CDR3 protein: CASSLGPFDTQYF

D gene: TRBD2
J gene: TRBJ2-1
clone size: -
V gene: TRBV6-5
CDR3 length: 14
CDR3 DNA: TGTGCCAGCAGTTCCACCGGGACTAGCGAAGAGAAGTTCTTC
CDR3 protein: CASSSTGTSEEKFF

D gene: -
J gene: TRBJ2-7
clone size: -
V gene: TRBV7-6
CDR3 length: 15
CDR3 DNA: TGTGCCAGCAGCTTAGGCGGGCCAGGGTTCTACGAGCAGTACTTC
CDR3 protein: CASSLGGPGFYEQYF

D gene: TRBD2
J gene: TRBJ2-1
clone size: -
V gene: TRBV5-4
CDR3 length: 16
CDR3 DNA: TGTGCCAGCAGCCCACAGCGGGGGAGCTCCTACAATGAGCAGTTCTTC
CDR3 protein: CASSPQRGSSYNEQFF

D gene: TRBD1
J gene: TRBJ1-5
clone size: once
V gene: TRBV6-1
CDR3 length: 13
CDR3 DNA: TGTGCCAGCAGTGAAAGGGGGCATCAGCCCCAGCATTTT
CDR3 protein: CASSERGHQPQHF

D gene: -
J gene: TRBJ2-5
clone size: -
V gene: TRBV6-5
CDR3 length: 13
CDR3 DNA: TGTGCCAGCAGTTACTCGCGGTGGCGGGACCAGTACTTC
CDR3 protein: CASSYSRWRDQYF

D gene: -
J gene: TRBJ2-1
clone size: -
V gene: TRBV2
CDR3 length: 12
CDR3 DNA: TGTGCCCGACTAGACTCCTACAATGAGCAGTTCTTC
CDR3 protein: CARLDSYNEQFF

D gene: -
J gene: TRBJ2-2
clone size: -
V gene: TRBV2
CDR3 length: 15
CDR3 DNA: TGTGCCATCAGCAGGCAGGGTGGTGGCACCGGGGAGCTGTTTTTT
CDR3 protein: CAISRQGGGTGELFF

D gene: -
J gene: TRBJ2-7
clone size: -
V gene: TRBV14
CDR3 length: 12
CDR3 DNA: TGTGCCAGCAGCCAAGGAGGGTACGAGCAGTACTTC
CDR3 protein: CASSQGGYEQYF

D gene: TRBD1
J gene: TRBJ1-6
clone size: -
V gene: TRBV6-5
CDR3 length: 15
CDR3 DNA: TGTGCCAGCAGTTACCAGGGACAGGGGGCTTCACCCCTCCACTTT
CDR3 protein: CASSYQGQGASPLHF

D gene: -
J gene: TRBJ2-1
clone size: few
V gene: TRBV7-6
CDR3 length: 13
CDR3 DNA: TGTGCCAGCAGCTCCGGACAGAACAATGAGCAGTTCTTC
CDR3 protein: CASSSGQNNEQFF

D gene: TRBD2
J gene: TRBJ2-7
clone size: -
V gene: TRBV13
CDR3 length: 13
CDR3 DNA: TGTGCCAGCAGCCTAGCGGGGGGCTACGAGCAGTACTTC
CDR3 protein: CASSLAGGYEQYF

D gene: TRBD1
J gene: TRBJ1-6
clone size: -
V gene: TRBV5-1
CDR3 length: 14
CDR3 DNA: TGCGCCAGCAGCTTGGGGGACAGAAATTCACCCCTCCACTTT
CDR3 protein: CASSLGDRNSPLHF

D gene: -
J gene: TRBJ1-6
clone size: few
V gene: TRBV5-6
CDR3 length: 15
CDR3 DNA: TGTGCCAGCAGCTCGGACGGAGGTTATAATTCACCCCTCCACTTT
CDR3 protein: CASSSDGGYNSPLHF

D gene: TRBD1
J gene: TRBJ2-7
clone size: -
V gene: TRBV13
CDR3 length: 15
CDR3 DNA: TGTGCCAGCAGCTTAGGCAGGGACAGGGCCTACGAGCAGTACTTC
CDR3 protein: CASSLGRDRAYEQYF

D gene: -
J gene: TRBJ1-2
clone size: -
V gene: TRBV29-1
CDR3 length: 13
CDR3 DNA: TGCAGCGTTAGTTTCGGGCAGGGCAGTGGCTACACCTTC
CDR3 protein: CSVSFGQGSGYTF

D gene: -
J gene: TRBJ1-5
clone size: -
V gene: TRBV7-6
CDR3 length: 13
CDR3 DNA: TGTGCCAGCAGCACCCAGGAGAATCAGCCCCAGCATTTT
CDR3 protein: CASSTQENQPQHF

D gene: TRBD1
J gene: TRBJ1-5
clone size: -
V gene: TRBV6-1
CDR3 length: 14
CDR3 DNA: TGTGCCACCGGGACAGGGTTTTCCCGGCAGCCCCAGCATTTT
CDR3 protein: CATGTGFSRQPQHF

D gene: -
J gene: TRBJ2-3
clone size: -
V gene: TRBV9
CDR3 length: 16
CDR3 DNA: TGTGCCAGCAGCGTAGAGGGGGGGGCGGGCACAGATACGCAGTATTTT
CDR3 protein: CASSVEGGAGTDTQYF

D gene: TRBD1
J gene: TRBJ2-5
clone size: -
V gene: TRBV19
CDR3 length: 15
CDR3 DNA: TGTGCCAGTAGCAGGGGACAGGGGGCGGGAGAGACCCAGTACTTC
CDR3 protein: CASSRGQGAGETQYF

D gene: TRBD2
J gene: TRBJ2-7
clone size: few
V gene: TRBV4-1
CDR3 length: 19
CDR3 DNA: TGCGCCAGCAGCTCCATCTGGACTAGCGGGGGGAAGAGCTCCTACGAGCAGTACTTC
CDR3 protein: CASSSIWTSGGKSSYEQYF

D gene: -
J gene: TRBJ1-2
clone size: -
V gene: TRBV4-1
CDR3 length: 13
CDR3 DNA: TGCGCCAGCAGCCCTTACTGGGGGGATGGCTACACCTTC
CDR3 protein: CASSPYWGDGYTF

D gene: -
J gene: TRBJ1-3
clone size: -
V gene: TRBV18
CDR3 length: 15
CDR3 DNA: TGTGCCAGCTCACGTCCGGGAAACGGTGGAAACACCATATATTTT
CDR3 protein: CASSRPGNGGNTIYF

D gene: -
J gene: TRBJ1-6
clone size: -
V gene: TRBV10-2
CDR3 length: 16
CDR3 DNA: TGCGCCAGCAGTGAACGGGGGAATTACTATAATTCACCCCTCCACTTT
CDR3 protein: CASSERGNYYNSPLHF

D gene: -
J gene: TRBJ1-5
clone size: -
V gene: TRBV7-9
CDR3 length: 14
CDR3 DNA: TGTGCCGTGCTCGGGGCCCAGCCCAATCAGCCCCAGCATTTT
CDR3 protein: CAVLGAQPNQPQHF

D gene: TRBD2
J gene: TRBJ2-5
clone size: -
V gene: TRBV4-1
CDR3 length: 16
CDR3 DNA: TGCGCCAGCAGCCAAAAGGCGGGGGGCAACCAAGAGACCCAGTACTTC
CDR3 protein: CASSQKAGGNQETQYF

D gene: -
J gene: TRBJ1-5
clone size: -
V gene: TRBV19
CDR3 length: 12
CDR3 DNA: TGTGCCAGTAGTGGTAGGTGGCAGCCCCAGCATTTT
CDR3 protein: CASSGRWQPQHF

D gene: TRBD2
J gene: TRBJ2-5
clone size: -
V gene: TRBV9
CDR3 length: 13
CDR3 DNA: TGTGCCAGCAGCCCGGGACTACCAGAGACCCAGTACTTC
CDR3 protein: CASSPGLPETQYF

D gene: -
J gene: TRBJ1-1
clone size: -
V gene: TRBV5-1
CDR3 length: 16
CDR3 DNA: TGCGCCAGCAGCTTGGAGGCAGGGGTAATAGCGACTGAAGCTTTCTTT
CDR3 protein: CASSLEAGVIATEAFF

D gene: -
J gene: TRBJ1-3
clone size: -
V gene: TRBV2
CDR3 length: 14
CDR3 DNA: TGTGCCAGCAGGAGGGCCCGACAGGGAAACACCATATATTTT
CDR3 protein: CASRRARQGNTIYF

D gene: TRBD2
J gene: TRBJ2-1
clone size: -
V gene: TRBV4-1
CDR3 length: 20
CDR3 DNA: TGCGCCAGCAGCTCGAGAGAGACTAGCGGGGGGGCCACCTCTTCCAATGAGCAGTTCTTC
CDR3 protein: CASSSRETSGGATSSNEQFF

D gene: -
J gene: TRBJ2-7
clone size: -
V gene: TRBV5-4
CDR3 length: 12
CDR3 DNA: TGTGCCAGCAGCTTCGACAGCTACGAGCAGTACTTC
CDR3 protein: CASSFDSYEQYF

D gene: -
J gene: TRBJ2-2
clone size: -
V gene: TRBV15
CDR3 length: 16
CDR3 DNA: TGTGCCACCAGCAGAGGACCCTCAGGGTCGGCCGGGGAGCTGTTTTTT
CDR3 protein: CATSRGPSGSAGELFF

D gene: -
J gene: TRBJ1-1
clone size: -
V gene: TRBV29-1
CDR3 length: 13
CDR3 DNA: TGCAGCGTTCGAGGCAGGTTGAACACTGAAGCTTTCTTT
CDR3 protein: CSVRGRLNTEAFF

D gene: TRBD1
J gene: TRBJ1-5
clone size: -
V gene: TRBV2
CDR3 length: 16
CDR3 DNA: TGTGCCAGCAGAGCGACTTGGACAGGGAAGGGGCAGCCCCAGCATTTT
CDR3 protein: CASRATWTGKGQPQHF

D gene: -
J gene: TRBJ2-7
clone size: -
V gene: TRBV6-5
CDR3 length: 14
CDR3 DNA: TGTGCCAGCAGTTACCCCTCGATCGGGGGCGAGCAGTACTTC
CDR3 protein: CASSYPSIGGEQYF

D gene: -
J gene: TRBJ1-4
clone size: few
V gene: TRBV2
CDR3 length: 14
CDR3 DNA: TGTGCCAGCAGTGAAACAGGAGTCAATGAAAAACTGTTTTTT
CDR3 protein: CASSETGVNEKLFF

D gene: -
J gene: TRBJ1-2
clone size: -
V gene: TRBV5-8
CDR3 length: 15
CDR3 DNA: TGTGCCAGCAGCTTGGAGCTTTTGACCGGCTATGGCTACACCTTC
CDR3 protein: CASSLELLTGYGYTF

D gene: -
J gene: TRBJ2-5
clone size: few
V gene: TRBV25-1
CDR3 length: 13
CDR3 DNA: TGTGCCAGCGGGGAGGGGGGCCTAGAGACCCAGTACTTC
CDR3 protein: CASGEGGLETQYF

D gene: -
J gene: TRBJ1-4
clone size: -
V gene: TRBV5-1
CDR3 length: 14
CDR3 DNA: TGCGCCAGCAGCTTGGGGGCAGCTAATGAAAAACTGTTTTTT
CDR3 protein: CASSLGAANEKLFF

D gene: -
J gene: TRBJ1-2
clone size: once
V gene: TRBV6-5
CDR3 length: 15
CDR3 DNA: TGTGCCAGCAGTTACACAAGGGGGACTACGTATGGCTACACCTTC
CDR3 protein: CASSYTRGTTYGYTF

D gene: -
J gene: TRBJ2-1
clone size: -
V gene: TRBV7-9
CDR3 length: 15
CDR3 DNA: TGTGCCAGCAGCTTAGACTGGGGGGGGGCCGATGAGCAGTTCTTC
CDR3 protein: CASSLDWGGADEQFF